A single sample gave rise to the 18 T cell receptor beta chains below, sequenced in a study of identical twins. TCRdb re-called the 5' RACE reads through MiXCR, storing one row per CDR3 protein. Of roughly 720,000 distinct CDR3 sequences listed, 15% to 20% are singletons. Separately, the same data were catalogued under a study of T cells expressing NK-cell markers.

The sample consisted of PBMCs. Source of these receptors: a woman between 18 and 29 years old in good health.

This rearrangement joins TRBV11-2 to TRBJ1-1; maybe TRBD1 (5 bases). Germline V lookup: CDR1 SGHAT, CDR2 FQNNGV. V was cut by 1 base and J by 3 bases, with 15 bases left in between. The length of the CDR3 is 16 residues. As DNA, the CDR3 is TGTGCCAGCAGCTTAGTCCCGGGGCCGGAGGACACTGAAGCTTTCTTT. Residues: CASSLVPGPEDTEAFF.

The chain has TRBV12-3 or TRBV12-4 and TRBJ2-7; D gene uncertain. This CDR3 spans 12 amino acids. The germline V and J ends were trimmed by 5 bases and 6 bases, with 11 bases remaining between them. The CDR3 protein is CASSAVRSEQYF. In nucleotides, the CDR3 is TGTGCCAGCAGTGCCGTCCGCTCCGAGCAGTACTTC.

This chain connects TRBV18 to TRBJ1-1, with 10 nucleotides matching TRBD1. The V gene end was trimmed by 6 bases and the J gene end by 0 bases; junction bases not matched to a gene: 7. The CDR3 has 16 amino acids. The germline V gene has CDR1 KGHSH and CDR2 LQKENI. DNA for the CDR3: TGTGCCAGCTCCCTCAGGACAGGGGGAATGAACACTGAAGCTTTCTTT. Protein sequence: CASSLRTGGMNTEAFF. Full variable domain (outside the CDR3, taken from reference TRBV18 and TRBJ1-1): NAGVMQNPRHLVRRRGQEARLRCSPMKGHSHVYWYRQLPEEGLKFMVYLQKENIIDESGMPKERFSAEFPKEGPSILRIQQVVRGDSAAYFCASSLRTGGMNTEAFFGQGTRLTVV.

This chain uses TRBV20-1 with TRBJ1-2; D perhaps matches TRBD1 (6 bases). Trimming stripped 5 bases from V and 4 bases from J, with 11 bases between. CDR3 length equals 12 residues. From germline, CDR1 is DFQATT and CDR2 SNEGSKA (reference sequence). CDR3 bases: TGCAGTGCTCGAGGACAGTTCTATGGCTACACCTTC. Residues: CSARGQFYGYTF.

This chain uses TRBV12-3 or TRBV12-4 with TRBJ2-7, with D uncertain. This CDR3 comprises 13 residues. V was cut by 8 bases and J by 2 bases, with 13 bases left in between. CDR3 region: CASAALFAYEQYF. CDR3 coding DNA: TGTGCCAGCGCCGCACTTTTCGCCTACGAGCAGTACTTC.

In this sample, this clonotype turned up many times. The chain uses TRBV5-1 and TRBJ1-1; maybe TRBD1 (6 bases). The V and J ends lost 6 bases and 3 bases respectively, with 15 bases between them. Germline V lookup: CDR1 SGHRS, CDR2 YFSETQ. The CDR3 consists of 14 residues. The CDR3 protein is CASNLRHRDTEAFF. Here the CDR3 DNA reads TGCGCCAGCAATCTCCGGCACAGGGACACTGAAGCTTTCTTT. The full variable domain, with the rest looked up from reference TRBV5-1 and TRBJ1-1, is KAGVTQTPRYLIKTRGQQVTLSCSPISGHRSVSWYQQTPGQGLQFLFEYFSETQRNKGNFPGRFSGRQFSNSRSEMNVSTLELGDSALYLCASNLRHRDTEAFFGQGTRLTVV.

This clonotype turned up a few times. The CDR3 is CSARGSPTGSYEQYF. The CDR3 DNA is TGCAGTGCCCGAGGGAGTCCGACAGGCTCCTACGAGCAGTACTTC. The gene calls are TRBV20-1 and TRBJ2-7; maybe TRBD1 (6 bases). The germline gives CDR1 DFQATT, CDR2 SNEGSKA (reference sequence). The V end was cut by 6 bases, the J end by 0 bases, with 18 bases between. The CDR3 length is 15 residues.

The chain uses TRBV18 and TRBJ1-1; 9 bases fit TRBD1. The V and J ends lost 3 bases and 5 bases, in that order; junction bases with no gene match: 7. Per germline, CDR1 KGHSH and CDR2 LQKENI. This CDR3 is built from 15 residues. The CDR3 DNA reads TGTGCCAGCTCACCCGTAGACAGGGGGAAGACTGAAGCTTTCTTT. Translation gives CASSPVDRGKTEAFF. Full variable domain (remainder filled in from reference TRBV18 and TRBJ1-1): NAGVMQNPRHLVRRRGQEARLRCSPMKGHSHVYWYRQLPEEGLKFMVYLQKENIIDESGMPKERFSAEFPKEGPSILRIQQVVRGDSAAYFCASSPVDRGKTEAFFGQGTRLTVV.

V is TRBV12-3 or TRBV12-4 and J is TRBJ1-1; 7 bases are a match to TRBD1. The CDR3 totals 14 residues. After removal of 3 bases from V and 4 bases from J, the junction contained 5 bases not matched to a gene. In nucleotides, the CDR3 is TGTGCCAGCAGTTTCGAGGGGGCGGTCACTGAAGCTTTCTTT. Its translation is CASSFEGAVTEAFF.

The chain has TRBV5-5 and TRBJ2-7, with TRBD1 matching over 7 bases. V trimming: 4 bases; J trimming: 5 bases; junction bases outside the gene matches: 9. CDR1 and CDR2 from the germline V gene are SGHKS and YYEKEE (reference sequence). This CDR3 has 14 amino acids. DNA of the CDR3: TGTGCCAGCAGCACAGGACAGGTTCTAGACGAGCAGTACTTC. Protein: CASSTGQVLDEQYF. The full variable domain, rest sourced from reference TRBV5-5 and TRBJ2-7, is DAGVTQSPTHLIKTRGQQVTLRCSPISGHKSVSWYQQVLGQGPQFIFQYYEKEERGRGNFPDRFSARQFPNYSSELNVNALLLGDSALYLCASSTGQVLDEQYFGPGTRLTVT.

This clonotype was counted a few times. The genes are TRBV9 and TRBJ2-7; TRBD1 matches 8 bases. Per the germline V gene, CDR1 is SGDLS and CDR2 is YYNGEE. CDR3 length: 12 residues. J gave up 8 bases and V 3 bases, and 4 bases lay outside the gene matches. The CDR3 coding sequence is TGTGCCAGCAGCGAGGGACAGGAAAAGCAGTACTTC. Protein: CASSEGQEKQYF. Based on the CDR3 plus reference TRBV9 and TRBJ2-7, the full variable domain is DSGVTQTPKHLITATGQRVTLRCSPRSGDLSVYWYQQSLDQGLQFLIQYYNGEERAKGNILERFSAQQFPDLHSELNLSSLELGDSALYFCASSEGQEKQYFGPGTRLTVT.

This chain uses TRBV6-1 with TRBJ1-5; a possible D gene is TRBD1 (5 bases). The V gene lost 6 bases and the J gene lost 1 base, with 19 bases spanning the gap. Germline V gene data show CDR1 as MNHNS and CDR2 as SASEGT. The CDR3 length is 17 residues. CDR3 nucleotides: TGTGCCAGCAGCCATCCCCCCCAGGGAGTAAGCAATCAGCCCCAGCATTTT. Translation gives CASSHPPQGVSNQPQHF.

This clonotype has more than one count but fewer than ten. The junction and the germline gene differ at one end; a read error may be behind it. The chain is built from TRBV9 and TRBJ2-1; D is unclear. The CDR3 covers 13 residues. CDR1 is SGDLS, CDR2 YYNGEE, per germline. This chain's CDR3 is CASSVDNYYEQFF. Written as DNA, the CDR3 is TGTGCCAGCAGCGTAGATAACTACTATGAGCAGTTCTTC.

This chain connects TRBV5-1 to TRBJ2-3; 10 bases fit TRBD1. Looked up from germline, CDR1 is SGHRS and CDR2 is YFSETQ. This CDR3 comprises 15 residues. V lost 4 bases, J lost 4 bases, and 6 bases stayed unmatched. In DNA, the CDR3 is TGCGCCAGCAGCCTGGGACAGGGGAGACCAGATACGCAGTATTTT. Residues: CASSLGQGRPDTQYF.

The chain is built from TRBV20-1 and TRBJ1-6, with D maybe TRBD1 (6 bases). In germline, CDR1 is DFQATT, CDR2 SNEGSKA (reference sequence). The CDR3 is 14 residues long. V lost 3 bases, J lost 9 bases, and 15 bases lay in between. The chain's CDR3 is CSARSRTAGSPLHF. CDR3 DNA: TGCAGTGCTAGGTCCCGGACAGCGGGTTCACCCCTCCACTTT.

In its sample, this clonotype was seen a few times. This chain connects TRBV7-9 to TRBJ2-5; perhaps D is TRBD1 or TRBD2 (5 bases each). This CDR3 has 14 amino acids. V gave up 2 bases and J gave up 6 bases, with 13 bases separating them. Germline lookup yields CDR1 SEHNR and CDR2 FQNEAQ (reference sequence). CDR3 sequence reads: CASSLLEGKKTQYF. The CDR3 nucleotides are TGTGCCAGCAGCTTACTCGAGGGGAAGAAGACCCAGTACTTC.

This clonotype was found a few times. Here the CDR3 reads CSAQRGARTDTQYF. The CDR3 DNA follows: TGCAGTGCGCAGCGGGGGGCACGGACAGATACGCAGTATTTT. The chain recombines TRBV20-1 with TRBJ2-3; 9 bases map to TRBD2. Germline CDR1 is DFQATT and CDR2 is SNEGSKA (reference sequence). The V and J ends lost 6 bases and 3 bases, in that order; junction bases with no gene match: 7. The CDR3 contains 14 residues.

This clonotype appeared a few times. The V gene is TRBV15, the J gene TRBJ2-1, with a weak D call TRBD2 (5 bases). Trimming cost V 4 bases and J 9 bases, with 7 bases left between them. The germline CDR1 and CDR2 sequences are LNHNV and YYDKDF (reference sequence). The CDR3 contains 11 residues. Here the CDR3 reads CATSKRGEQFF. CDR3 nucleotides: TGTGCCACCAGCAAACGGGGTGAGCAGTTCTTC. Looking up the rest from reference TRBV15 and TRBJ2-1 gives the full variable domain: DAMVIQNPRYQVTQFGKPVTLSCSQTLNHNVMYWYQQKSSQAPKLLFHYYDKDFNNEADTPDNFQSRRPNTSFCFLDIRSPGLGDTAMYLCATSKRGEQFFGPGTRLTVL.